This passage covers 25 T cell receptor beta chains from one sample sequenced in a study of T cells after yellow fever vaccination. MiXCR, applied by TCRdb to the 5' RACE reads, yields one record per CDR3 protein. The table has some 600,000 distinct CDR3 sequences, 10% to 15% seen once. Sequenced here: PBMCs, sampled on the day of the yellow fever booster vaccination. The receptors derive from a man aged 25-40 years who received the YFV17D yellow fever vaccine.

The V gene is TRBV3-1, the J gene TRBJ2-1; D gene uncertain. Between the trimmed V and J ends, which lost 1 base and 3 bases, there was a span of 10 bases. CDR1 and CDR2 (germline): LGHDT, YNNKEL (reference sequence). The CDR3 has 15 amino acids. The CDR3 reads CASSQGQAYYNEQFF. CDR3 sequence (DNA): TGTGCCAGCAGCCAAGGACAAGCATACTACAATGAGCAGTTCTTC.

The J gene is TRBJ2-1, the V gene TRBV24-1; 8 nucleotides agree with TRBD2. Germline V lookup: CDR1 KGHDR, CDR2 SFDVKD. The CDR3 has 21 residues. V shed 2 bases and J 4 bases; nucleotides not matched to a gene: 21. The CDR3 region has the DNA TGTGCCACCAGTGATTATACCCCGGGCCGGGAGGGCCCTTCAGGGTACAATGAGCAGTTCTTC. As protein: CATSDYTPGREGPSGYNEQFF.

This sequence joins TRBV5-4 and TRBJ2-5, with D perhaps matching TRBD1 (5 bases). Germline V gene sequence: CDR1 SGHNT, CDR2 YYREEE (reference sequence). This CDR3 has 13 amino acids. Trimming left V 5 bases short and J 1 base short, with 9 bases between. CDR3 loop: CASRDISQETQYF. DNA for the CDR3: TGTGCCAGCAGGGACATATCCCAAGAGACCCAGTACTTC.

This rearrangement joins TRBV7-2 to TRBJ2-1, with D possibly matching TRBD2 (6 bases). This CDR3 spans 16 amino acids. Germline V CDR1 and CDR2: SGHTA, FQGNSA. Trimming cost V 5 bases and J 10 bases, with 24 bases left between them. The CDR3 DNA sequence: TGTGCCAGCAGCCTCGGCCGACTAGACCCCCCCAGGGAGCAGTTCTTC. As protein: CASSLGRLDPPREQFF.

CDR3 residues: CASRALRLAENEQFF. The CDR3, as DNA: TGCGCCAGCAGGGCTCTAAGACTAGCTGAAAATGAGCAGTTCTTC. The chain has TRBV5-1 and TRBJ2-1, with TRBD2 identical over 7 bases. This CDR3 is 15 amino acids long. Germline CDR1 SGHRS, CDR2 YFSETQ. V was clipped by 5 bases and J by 7 bases; unmatched bases: 12.

The chain combines TRBV20-1 with TRBJ2-2, with TRBD2 matching 11 bases. Germline V gives CDR1 DFQATT, CDR2 SNEGSKA (reference sequence). V trimming: 3 bases; J trimming: 5 bases; junction bases outside the gene matches: 8. The CDR3 consists of 16 residues. The CDR3, as DNA: TGCAGTGCTAGCTCCGGGACTAGCGGATCAACCGGGGAGCTGTTTTTT. The encoded protein is CSASSGTSGSTGELFF.

The chain carries TRBV10-1 and TRBJ1-6, with 7 bases fitting TRBD1. Per the germline V gene, CDR1 is WNHNN and CDR2 is SYGVQD (reference sequence). V shed 8 bases, J shed 4 bases, and the junction held 8 bases outside the gene matches. This CDR3 has 15 residues. CDR3 nucleotide sequence: TGCGCCAGCCGGCGGGACAGCTTTTATAATTCACCCCTCCACTTT. It translates to CASRRDSFYNSPLHF.

This clonotype was counted a few times. The chain recombines TRBV7-8 with TRBJ2-5; D not certain. Trimming removed 1 base at V and 5 bases at J, with 14 bases between. The CDR3 covers 15 residues. Germline CDR1 reads SGHVS; CDR2 reads FQNEAQ. CDR3 loop: CASSLVGPSGETQYF. CDR3 sequence (DNA): TGTGCCAGCAGCTTAGTAGGCCCCTCCGGGGAGACCCAGTACTTC.

The rearrangement uses TRBV5-1 and TRBJ2-7; D is uncertain. The CDR3 is 13 residues long. Germline V gene data show CDR1 as SGHRS and CDR2 as YFSETQ. Trimming cost V 3 bases and J 1 base, with 8 bases left between them. The CDR3 loop reads CASSSTPSYEQYF. The CDR3 DNA reads TGCGCCAGCAGCTCGACTCCTTCCTACGAGCAGTACTTC.

This clonotype was counted only a few times. The rearrangement uses TRBV5-1 and TRBJ2-7, with D perhaps being TRBD1 or TRBD2 (6 bases each). Germline values: CDR1 SGHRS, CDR2 YFSETQ. V was clipped by 7 bases and J by 2 bases, with 16 bases between them. The CDR3 length is 14 residues. The CDR3 spells CASHLGGGPYEQYF. CDR3 in DNA: TGCGCCAGCCATCTTGGAGGGGGACCCTACGAGCAGTACTTC.

The CDR3 DNA sequence: TGTGCCAGCAGTTCCGGGCAAGAGCAGTACTTC. Translating gives CASSSGQEQYF. The chain links TRBV7-3 to TRBJ2-7; D gene ambiguous. The length of the CDR3 is 11 residues. Germline CDR1 is SGHTA and CDR2 is FQGTGA. V lost 6 bases, J lost 7 bases, and 10 bases lay in between.

The CDR3 protein is CASSDTKRAGVYEQYF. The CDR3 DNA reads TGCGCCAGCAGTGATACGAAGAGGGCAGGGGTCTACGAGCAGTACTTC. The chain uses TRBV10-1 and TRBJ2-7, with D maybe TRBD1 (6 bases). Per germline, CDR1 WNHNN and CDR2 SYGVQD (reference sequence). V was clipped by 3 bases and J by 3 bases, with 18 bases between them. The CDR3 covers 16 residues.

This clonotype appeared a single time. Its ends do not fully match the called genes, so a read error is possible. The V call is TRBV6-5, the J call TRBJ2-7, with 8 positions matching TRBD2. Looked up from germline, CDR1 is MNHEY and CDR2 is SVGAGI. This CDR3 contains 14 residues. CDR3 sequence (DNA): TGTGCCGGCAGTTATGCCGGACTAGCTGGCGAGCAGTACTTC. This codes for CAGSYAGLAGEQYF.

The rearrangement links TRBV12-3 or TRBV12-4 to TRBJ2-1, with TRBD2 as a possible D gene (5 bases). CDR3 length: 16 residues. V lost 6 bases to trimming and J lost 2 bases, with 17 bases between them. CDR3 sequence reads: CASRPRWGVTYNEQFF. Here the CDR3 DNA reads TGTGCCAGCAGACCAAGGTGGGGAGTAACCTACAATGAGCAGTTCTTC.

The V and J genes are TRBV10-3 and TRBJ2-2; 12 positions agree with TRBD2. V was clipped by 6 bases and J by 6 bases; unmatched bases: 5. Germline CDR1 and CDR2: ENHRY and SYGVKD. The CDR3 spans 15 residues. This CDR3 is CAISTLAGGPGELFF. The CDR3 DNA sequence: TGTGCCATCAGCACACTAGCGGGAGGCCCCGGGGAGCTGTTTTTT.

The rearrangement joins TRBV5-6 to TRBJ1-4; tentative D call: TRBD1 (5 bases). The CDR3 covers 14 residues. V was pared by 6 bases and J by 7 bases, with 16 bases between. CDR1 is SGHDT, CDR2 YYEEEE, per germline. CDR3 DNA sequence: TGTGCCAGCACCCTTCGGGGACCGACTGAAAAACTGTTTTTT. It yields the protein CASTLRGPTEKLFF.

The CDR3 loop reads CSASLAPSTDTQYF. CDR3 DNA sequence: TGCAGCGCTTCTCTAGCGCCAAGCACAGATACGCAGTATTTT. The chain has TRBV29-1 and TRBJ2-3, with a possible D match to TRBD2 (6 bases). V lost 7 bases to trimming and J lost 0 bases, with 14 bases between them. Germline V gene data show CDR1 as SQVTM and CDR2 as ANQGSEA. The CDR3 spans 14 residues.

This clonotype was counted between two and nine times. The chain couples TRBV20-1 to TRBJ2-2, with a tentative D call TRBD1 (5 bases). Germline loops: CDR1 DFQATT, CDR2 SNEGSKA (reference sequence). CDR3 size: 15 residues. V lost 0 bases and J lost 1, with 9 bases in between. The CDR3 loop is CSARDSRGNTGELFF. The CDR3 DNA reads as TGCAGTGCTAGAGATAGTAGGGGGAACACCGGGGAGCTGTTTTTT.

This clonotype was recorded at least ten times. V usage is TRBV7-3 and J usage is TRBJ2-1; weak D call: TRBD1 (6 bases). The CDR3 contains 15 residues. Germline V gene lookup returns CDR1 SGHTA and CDR2 FQGTGA. Trimming removed 5 bases from V and 2 bases from J, with 13 bases in between. The CDR3 spells CASSPKGVTYNEQFF. The DNA of the CDR3 is TGTGCCAGCAGCCCCAAGGGGGTCACCTACAATGAGCAGTTCTTC.

There are a few counts of this clonotype. The V gene is TRBV4-3, the J gene TRBJ2-1, with D maybe TRBD2 (6 bases). Germline values: CDR1 LGHNA, CDR2 YSLEER. The V end was cut by 2 bases, the J end by 4 bases, with 15 bases between. This CDR3 is built from 16 residues. Here the CDR3 reads CASSQNRGKGYNEQFF. In DNA, the CDR3 is TGCGCCAGCAGCCAAAATCGGGGGAAAGGTTACAATGAGCAGTTCTTC.

This clonotype was counted ten times or more. J is TRBJ2-3 and V is TRBV5-1, with unresolved D. The CDR3 is 12 amino acids. Germline CDR1 SGHRS, CDR2 YFSETQ. Trimming took 1 base from V and 5 from J, leaving 5 bases between them. As DNA, the CDR3 is TGCGCCAGCAGCTTGAGTAAAGATACGCAGTATTTT. It specifies CASSLSKDTQYF.

This clonotype came up many times. The chain is built from TRBV5-1 and TRBJ2-6, with TRBD1 identical over 9 bases. The CDR3 is 19 residues long. V lost 2 bases, J lost 4 bases, and 13 bases stayed unmatched. Germline CDR1 reads SGHRS; CDR2 reads YFSETQ. The CDR3 nucleotides read TGCGCCAGCAGCTTCGCACCCGGGACAGGGCCTCTGGGGGCCAACGTCCTGACTTTC. Protein: CASSFAPGTGPLGANVLTF.

This clonotype has a handful of counts. V usage is TRBV7-9 and J usage is TRBJ1-5; D is perhaps TRBD1 (6 bases). Trimming removed 5 bases from V and 3 bases from J, with 14 bases in between. The V gene's germline CDR1 is SEHNR and CDR2 FQNEAQ (reference sequence). The CDR3 is 15 amino acids. The CDR3 nucleotides read TGTGCCAGCAGCCCGAAAGGGGACACCAATCAGCCCCAGCATTTT. Protein sequence: CASSPKGDTNQPQHF.

The chain carries TRBV10-3 and TRBJ2-7; D is undetermined. The CDR3 covers 11 residues. Trimming left V 10 bases short and J 6 bases short, with 13 bases between. Germline-derived CDR1 and CDR2 are ENHRY and SYGVKD. The chain's CDR3 is CATRPDGEQYF. Here the CDR3 DNA reads TGTGCCACCCGCCCTGACGGCGAGCAGTACTTC.

V gene TRBV24-1 combines with J gene TRBJ2-1; no clear D. Germline V gene data show CDR1 as KGHDR and CDR2 as SFDVKD. The CDR3 is made up of 14 amino acids. V lost 5 bases to trimming and J lost 8 bases, with 15 bases between them. The CDR3: CATSVSTSRDEQFF. The DNA of the CDR3 is TGTGCCACCAGTGTCTCCACCTCCAGAGATGAGCAGTTCTTC.